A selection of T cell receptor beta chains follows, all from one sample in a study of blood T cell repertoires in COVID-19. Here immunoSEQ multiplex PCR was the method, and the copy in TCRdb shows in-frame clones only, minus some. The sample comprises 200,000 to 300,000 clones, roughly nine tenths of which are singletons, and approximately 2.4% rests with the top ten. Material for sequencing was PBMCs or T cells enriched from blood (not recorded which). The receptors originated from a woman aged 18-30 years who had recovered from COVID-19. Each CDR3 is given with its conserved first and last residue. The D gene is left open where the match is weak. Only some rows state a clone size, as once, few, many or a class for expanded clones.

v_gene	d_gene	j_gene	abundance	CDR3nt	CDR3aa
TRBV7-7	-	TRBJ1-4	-	TGTGCCAGCAGCCCCGGGCGGGGGGCGCATGAAAAACTGTTTTTT	CASSPGRGAHEKLFF
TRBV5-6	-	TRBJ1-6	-	TGTGCCAGCGGAGAGTTGAGCTCCTATAATTCACCCCTCCACTTT	CASGELSSYNSPLHF
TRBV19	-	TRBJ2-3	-	TGTGCCAGTAGTATCCGGGGGAATACGCAGTATTTT	CASSIRGNTQYF
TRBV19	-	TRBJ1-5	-	TGTGCCAGTATCAACGCCGGGACAATCAATCAGCCCCAGCATTTT	CASINAGTINQPQHF
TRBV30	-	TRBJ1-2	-	TGTGCCTGGAGTGTACAGGGCACCCGGCCTAACTATGGCTACACCTTC	CAWSVQGTRPNYGYTF
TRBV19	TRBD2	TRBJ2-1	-	TGTGCCAGTAGTAAGACTAGCGGGAGGGACCACTCCTACAATGAGCAGTTCTTC	CASSKTSGRDHSYNEQFF
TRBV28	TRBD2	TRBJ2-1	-	TGTGCCACCCAGGAGGCTAGCGGCTACAATGAGCAGTTCTTC	CATQEASGYNEQFF
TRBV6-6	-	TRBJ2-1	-	TGTGCCAGCAGTTACTCGACGGGGAATTTCTACAATGAGCAGTTCTTC	CASSYSTGNFYNEQFF
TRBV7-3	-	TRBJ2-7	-	TGTGCCAGCAGCCTAGGGAGGACTCCCAACACTTCCGAGCAGTACTTC	CASSLGRTPNTSEQYF
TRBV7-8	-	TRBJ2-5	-	TGTGCCAGCAGCATGCTACACCAAGAGACCCAGTACTTC	CASSMLHQETQYF
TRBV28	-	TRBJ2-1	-	TGTGCCAGCAGTTTATCAGGGACCTACAATGAGCAGTTCTTC	CASSLSGTYNEQFF
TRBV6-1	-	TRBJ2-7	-	TGTGCCAGCAGTGAATGGGCCTCCTACGAGCAGTACTTC	CASSEWASYEQYF
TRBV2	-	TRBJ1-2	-	TGTGCCAGCAGTGAACAGGGGAACTATGGCTACACCTTC	CASSEQGNYGYTF
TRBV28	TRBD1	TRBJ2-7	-	TGTGCCAGCAGCCTATCGCGGGACAGGGTCCCCTATTACGAGCAGTACTTC	CASSLSRDRVPYYEQYF
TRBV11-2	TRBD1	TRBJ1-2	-	TGTGCCAGCAGCAGGAGCGGGACAGGGGAAGGCTACACCTTC	CASSRSGTGEGYTF
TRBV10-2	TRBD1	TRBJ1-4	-	TGCGCCAGCTCGGGACAGCAAACAACTAATGAAAAACTGTTTTTT	CASSGQQTTNEKLFF
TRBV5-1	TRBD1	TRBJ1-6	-	TGCGCCAGCAGCTCGACAGGGGGGGACGGTTCACCCCTCCACTTT	CASSSTGGDGSPLHF
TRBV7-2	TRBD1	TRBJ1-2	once	TGTGCCAGCAGCTTACGGACAGGGGGCGCTCACTATGGCTACACCTTC	CASSLRTGGAHYGYTF
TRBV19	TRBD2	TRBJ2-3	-	TGTGCCAGTTGTCCTAGCGGGAGTGAGGCAGATACGCAGTATTTT	CASCPSGSEADTQYF
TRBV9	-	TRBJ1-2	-	TGTGCCAGCAGCGTCTTCCAGGGCTATGGCTACACCTTC	CASSVFQGYGYTF
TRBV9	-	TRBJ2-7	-	TGTGCCAGCAGCTCGCGGAGGGACGGGGGCTACGAGCAGTACTTC	CASSSRRDGGYEQYF
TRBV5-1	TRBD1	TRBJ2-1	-	TGCGCCAGCAGCTGGAGTCCGGGACAGGGGGCGAAAGAGCAGTTCTTC	CASSWSPGQGAKEQFF